Below, 24 T cell receptor beta chains from the same sample are listed, as sequenced in a study of blood T cell repertoires in COVID-19. TCRdb's table, derived via immunoSEQ multiplex PCR, lists solely in-frame clones and lacks some. Of approximately 140,000 clones listed, 85% to 90% are singletons. The sample taken for sequencing was peripheral blood. These receptor sequences come from an older woman with acute or convalescent COVID-19.

This clone was detected once. CDR3 in amino acids: CASSQGGGRTQYF. For the CDR3, the DNA is TGTGCCAGCAGCCAAGGGGGGGGGAGGACCCAGTACTTC. V gene TRBV3-1 (or the pseudogene TRBV3-2) combines with J gene TRBJ2-5, with 7 bases aligning to TRBD2. The CDR3 is 13 amino acids. Germline V gene sequence: CDR1 LGHDT, CDR2 YNNKEL (reference sequence). V dropped 1 base and J dropped 7; count of bases not matched to a gene: 3.

The V and J genes are TRBV6-5 and TRBJ2-7; D possibly corresponds to TRBD1 (5 bases). Germline V gives CDR1 MNHEY, CDR2 SVGAGI. V was trimmed by 5 bases and J by 7 bases, leaving 12 bases between them. The CDR3 spans 12 residues. CDR3 in DNA: TGTGCCAGCAGTAACACTGGGGCGGAGCAGTACTTC. This sequence encodes CASSNTGAEQYF.

This sequence joins TRBV3-1 (or the pseudogene TRBV3-2) and TRBJ2-5; 9 positions match TRBD2. CDR3 length: 18 amino acids. The J segment lost 4 bases and the V segment lost 2 bases, leaving 14 bases of the junction unmatched. Looked up from germline, CDR1 is LGHDT and CDR2 is YNNKEL (reference sequence). The CDR3 spells CASSQRPQGGGAGETQYF. CDR3 coding DNA: TGTGCCAGCAGCCAAAGGCCCCAAGGCGGGGGGGCGGGAGAGACCCAGTACTTC.

The rearrangement uses TRBV4-2 and TRBJ2-1; 7 nucleotides align to TRBD2. The ends lost 0 bases at V and 4 bases at J; junction bases unmatched: 9. Germline assignment: CDR1 LGHNA and CDR2 YNFKEQ. CDR3 length equals 17 residues. The CDR3 sequence is CASSQDRSSGVYNEQFF. The CDR3 nucleotides are TGTGCCAGCAGCCAAGATCGATCCAGCGGGGTTTACAATGAGCAGTTCTTC.

In DNA, the CDR3 is TGTGCCAGCTCACGGACCGGGACTAGTTGGAATGAGCAGTTCTTC. It translates to CASSRTGTSWNEQFF. V gene TRBV7-3 combines with J gene TRBJ2-1; 8 bases fit TRBD2. CDR1 and CDR2 (germline): SGHTA, FQGTGA. CDR3 length: 15 amino acids. Losses at the gene ends were 8 bases for V and 7 bases for J; bases not matched to a gene: 13.

The chain combines TRBV24-1 with TRBJ2-1; 7 bases align to TRBD2. J was trimmed by 4 bases and V by 2 bases; bases with no gene match: 4. The CDR3 length is 15 residues. Germline V lookup: CDR1 KGHDR, CDR2 SFDVKD. In DNA form, the CDR3 reads TGTGCCACCAGTGATTCCCCGCGGGGGTACAATGAGCAGTTCTTC. This codes for CATSDSPRGYNEQFF.

J is TRBJ2-7 and V is TRBV15, with D maybe TRBD2 (5 bases). Germline values: CDR1 LNHNV, CDR2 YYDKDF (reference sequence). There are 15 residues in the CDR3. V was clipped by 2 bases and J by 3 bases, with 14 bases between them. CDR3 region: CATSRQTGRGYEQYF. The CDR3 nucleotides read TGTGCCACCAGCAGACAAACTGGGAGAGGCTACGAGCAGTACTTC. Using reference TRBV15 and TRBJ2-7 for the parts outside the CDR3, the full variable domain is DAMVIQNPRYQVTQFGKPVTLSCSQTLNHNVMYWYQQKSSQAPKLLFHYYDKDFNNEADTPDNFQSRRPNTSFCFLDIRSPGLGDTAMYLCATSRQTGRGYEQYFGPGTRLTVT.

The chain combines TRBV14 with TRBJ1-6; 9 bases map to TRBD1. The V segment lost 2 bases and the J segment 6 bases; nucleotides outside the gene matches: 5. The germline gives CDR1 SGHDN, CDR2 FVKESK. The CDR3 contains 16 residues. The CDR3 DNA reads TGTGCCAGCAGCCAATCACCGGGACAGGGTAATTCACCCCTCCACTTT. Its translation: CASSQSPGQGNSPLHF.

This chain connects TRBV4-1 to TRBJ2-7; D is possibly TRBD1 (6 bases). V was cut by 1 base and J by 6 bases, with 13 bases left in between. The CDR3 length is 14 residues. Germline V gives CDR1 MGHRA, CDR2 YSYEKL. The CDR3 sequence: CASSQGQVLSEQYF. CDR3 sequence (DNA): TGCGCCAGCAGCCAAGGACAGGTTCTATCCGAGCAGTACTTC.

The chain joins TRBV10-1 to TRBJ2-1, with 7 bases identical to TRBD2. CDR1 and CDR2 (germline): WNHNN, SYGVQD (reference sequence). With V trimmed by 0 bases and J by 8 bases, 4 bases remained unmatched. The CDR3 runs 14 residues. The chain's CDR3 is CASSESPGRDEQFF. The DNA of the CDR3 is TGCGCCAGCAGTGAGTCTCCGGGGAGGGATGAGCAGTTCTTC.

The V and J genes are TRBV6-4 and TRBJ2-1; D is possibly TRBD2 (6 bases). The CDR3 contains 13 residues. Germline CDR1 and CDR2: MRHNA and SNTAGT. Trimming shortened V by 2 bases and J by 9 bases, and 11 bases separated the two germline ends. Written as DNA, the CDR3 is TGTGCCAGCAGTGACATGCGGGGCGGTGAGCAGTTCTTC. Protein product: CASSDMRGGEQFF.

The genes are TRBV28 and TRBJ1-2; 10 bases map to TRBD1. V lost 9 bases, J lost 5 bases, and 9 bases stayed unmatched. The CDR3 contains 14 residues. Germline V gives CDR1 MDHEN, CDR2 SYDVKM. DNA of the CDR3: TGTGCCAGTGGGTCGGGACAGGGGAATTATGGCTACACCTTC. This encodes CASGSGQGNYGYTF.

The chain employs TRBV3-1 (or the pseudogene TRBV3-2) and TRBJ1-4; D is possibly TRBD1 (5 bases). V was pared by 6 bases and J by 4 bases, with 9 bases between. Per the germline V gene, CDR1 is LGHDT and CDR2 is YNNKEL (reference sequence). The CDR3 totals 13 residues. CDR3 sequence: CASRSGGNEKLFF. DNA for the CDR3: TGTGCCAGCAGGTCGGGGGGTAATGAAAAACTGTTTTTT.

The chain employs TRBV2 and TRBJ2-1; the match to TRBD1 covers 7 bases. This CDR3 is built from 15 residues. The ends lost 6 bases at V and 8 bases at J; junction bases unmatched: 13. Germline CDR1 is SNHLY and CDR2 is FYNNEI. CDR3 region: CASRIGQDASYEQFF. The CDR3 DNA reads as TGTGCCAGCAGGATTGGACAGGACGCCTCATATGAGCAGTTCTTC.

The V and J genes are TRBV27 and TRBJ2-5; TRBD1 might be the D (5 bases). The CDR3 spans 15 residues. Trimming stripped 1 base from V and 3 bases from J, with 12 bases between. From germline, CDR1 is MNHEY and CDR2 SMNVEV (reference sequence). The CDR3 spells CASSLWGVKKETQYF. CDR3 nucleotide sequence: TGTGCCAGCAGTTTATGGGGCGTCAAAAAAGAGACCCAGTACTTC.

This clone was observed a handful of times. The chain combines TRBV18 with TRBJ2-5; 9 positions match TRBD2. J gave up 0 bases and V 5 bases, and 1 base lay outside the gene matches. The CDR3 has 14 residues. CDR1 is KGHSH, CDR2 LQKENI, per germline. The CDR3 sequence is CASSGTSYQETQYF. CDR3 DNA: TGTGCCAGCTCAGGGACTAGCTACCAAGAGACCCAGTACTTC.

The chain is built from TRBV6-1 and TRBJ2-2; 9 bases match TRBD1. V shed 3 bases and J 8 bases; nucleotides not matched to a gene: 4. CDR3 length: 14 amino acids. Germline loops: CDR1 MNHNS, CDR2 SASEGT. The CDR3 reads CASSEDRGRGELFF. DNA of the CDR3: TGTGCCAGCAGTGAGGACAGGGGAAGGGGGGAGCTGTTTTTT.

The chain joins TRBV3-1 (or the pseudogene TRBV3-2) to TRBJ2-4; 7 bases are a match to TRBD1. This CDR3 is built from 13 residues. Trimming took 6 bases from V and 9 from J; bases not matched to a gene: 8. Germline V gene lookup returns CDR1 LGHDT and CDR2 YNNKEL (reference sequence). CDR3 nucleotides: TGTGCCAGCAGTCGAGACAGGGACGGCATTCAGTACTTC. Encoded protein: CASSRDRDGIQYF.

This chain joins TRBV6-2 or TRBV6-3 and TRBJ2-3, with D hard to call. This CDR3 has 12 residues. The V gene's germline CDR1 is MNHEY and CDR2 SVGEGT. V was clipped by 6 bases and J by 3 bases, with 7 bases between them. In DNA form, the CDR3 reads TGTGCCAGCAGCCCGTATACAGATACGCAGTATTTT. It translates to CASSPYTDTQYF.

The chain couples TRBV11-2 to TRBJ1-3; 9 positions match TRBD1. The CDR3 contains 16 residues. J lost 0 bases, V lost 5 bases, and 5 bases had no gene match. Germline V gives CDR1 SGHAT, CDR2 FQNNGV. The CDR3 loop reads CASSTGGQGSGNTIYF. DNA of the CDR3: TGTGCCAGCAGCACCGGGGGACAGGGCTCTGGAAACACCATATATTTT.

The chain couples TRBV30 to TRBJ1-1, with unresolved D. Trimming removed 2 bases at V and 3 bases at J, with 10 bases between. CDR1 and CDR2 from the germline V gene are GTSNPN and SVGIG (reference sequence). The length of the CDR3 is 13 residues. As DNA, the CDR3 is TGTGCCTGGAGTCCACTAGGAGACACTGAAGCTTTCTTT. Residues: CAWSPLGDTEAFF. Combining the CDR3 with reference TRBV30 and TRBJ1-1 gives the whole variable domain SQTIHQWPATLVQPVGSPLSLECTVEGTSNPNLYWYRQAAGRGLQLLFYSVGIGQISSEVPQNLSASRPQDRQFILSSKKLLLSDSGFYLCAWSPLGDTEAFFGQGTRLTVV.

V is TRBV6-2 or TRBV6-3 and J is TRBJ1-5; D call uncertain. The V end was cut by 1 base, the J end by 2 bases, with 6 bases between. CDR1 and CDR2 (germline): MNHEY, SVGEGT. The CDR3 covers 14 residues. CDR3 DNA sequence: TGTGCCAGCAGTTACTTGAGGGGCAATCAGCCCCAGCATTTT. Amino acids: CASSYLRGNQPQHF.

The V gene is TRBV5-1, the J gene TRBJ1-2; 9 nucleotides line up with TRBD1. Looked up from germline, CDR1 is SGHRS and CDR2 is YFSETQ. The CDR3 contains 14 residues. Trimming at V came to 1 base and at J to 7 bases, leaving 5 bases not matched to a gene. The CDR3 DNA follows: TGCGCCAGCAGCTTGCCAACGACAGGGGGTGGCTACACCTTC. Protein: CASSLPTTGGGYTF.

This clone has only a few counts. This chain joins TRBV19 and TRBJ1-6, with D possibly matching TRBD1 (5 bases). Looked up from germline, CDR1 is LNHDA and CDR2 is SQIVND (reference sequence). Trimming removed 1 base at V and 13 bases at J, with 8 bases between. The CDR3 consists of 12 residues. The CDR3 region has the DNA TGTGCCAGTAGTATAGGGGCAGGGCCCCTCCACTTT. Its translation is CASSIGAGPLHF.